The 3 T cell receptor beta chains below were found in one sample sequenced in a study of T cell changes during pregnancy in multiple sclerosis. The data were produced by immunoSEQ multiplex PCR, yet TCRdb's version contains in-frame clones alone and is incomplete. Of approximately 30,000 clones listed, under 90% were seen once; the top ten hold approximately 0.55%. The sample here was CD4+ T cells from peripheral blood mononuclear cells, taken in the first trimester of pregnancy. The receptors were gathered from a female donor in good health, enrolled as a control in a pregnancy study.

This chain links TRBV9 with TRBJ2-1; a possible D gene is TRBD2 (6 bases). V shed 0 bases and J shed 5 bases, with 15 bases lying between them. The germline CDR1 and CDR2 sequences are SGDLS and YYNGEE. This CDR3 comprises 16 residues. CDR3 in DNA: TGTGCCAGCAGCGTAGACCCTCGGGGGAAGAACAATGAGCAGTTCTTC. This sequence encodes CASSVDPRGKNNEQFF. The whole variable domain, remainder taken from reference TRBV9 and TRBJ2-1, is DSGVTQTPKHLITATGQRVTLRCSPRSGDLSVYWYQQSLDQGLQFLIQYYNGEERAKGNILERFSAQQFPDLHSELNLSSLELGDSALYFCASSVDPRGKNNEQFFGPGTRLTVL.

The rearrangement joins TRBV9 to TRBJ2-7; D may be TRBD2 (6 bases). Trimming took off 0 bases at V and 3 bases at J, with 13 bases between the two ends. The CDR3 is made up of 15 amino acids. Germline V gives CDR1 SGDLS, CDR2 YYNGEE. The CDR3 DNA reads TGTGCCAGCAGCGTAGCTGGCGGGGTTGGCTACGAGCAGTACTTC. Residues: CASSVAGGVGYEQYF.

CDR3 DNA: TGTGCCAGCAGACAGGGATCGGGCGAGCAGTACTTC. This gives the protein CASRQGSGEQYF. This chain joins TRBV5-4 and TRBJ2-7; D may be TRBD1 (6 bases). The CDR3 has 12 amino acids. Germline V gives CDR1 SGHNT, CDR2 YYREEE (reference sequence). V lost 5 bases and J lost 6, with 12 bases in between.